Below are 9 T cell receptor beta chains sequenced from a single sample in a study of T cell clones after liver transplantation. TCRdb keeps only in-frame clones here, not all; method: immunoSEQ multiplex PCR. This sample has about 120,000 clones, with 90% found just once. The sequencing used CD4+ T cells from blood, collected 12 months after liver transplant. These receptors all stem from a human patient who received a liver transplant. Some of these T cells may belong to the graft donor.

V usage is TRBV13 and J usage is TRBJ1-2, with 9 bases lining up with TRBD1. The CDR3 covers 16 residues. V gave up 5 bases and J gave up 7 bases; unmatched junction bases: 14. CDR1 is PRHDT and CDR2 is FYEKMQ in the germline V gene (reference sequence). This CDR3 is CASSPLLTGGAGGYTF. For the CDR3, the DNA is TGTGCCAGCAGCCCACTTCTCACAGGGGGCGCGGGTGGCTACACCTTC.

This chain connects TRBV10-1 to TRBJ2-2, with a tentative D call TRBD1 (5 bases). V lost 7 bases to trimming and J lost 7 bases, with 16 bases between them. This CDR3 has 14 amino acids. Germline assignment: CDR1 WNHNN and CDR2 SYGVQD (reference sequence). CDR3 sequence (DNA): TGCGCCAGCACCTCGGGCCAGGGCGGCGGGGAGCTGTTTTTT. Encoded protein: CASTSGQGGGELFF.

The CDR3, as DNA: TGTGCCAGTAGTCTCGTGGCTAGCGGGACCTACGAGCAGTACTTC. It specifies CASSLVASGTYEQYF. The J gene is TRBJ2-7, the V gene TRBV19; 9 bases map to TRBD2. J gave up 2 bases and V 5 bases, and 7 bases lay outside the gene matches. The germline V gene encodes CDR1 LNHDA and CDR2 SQIVND (reference sequence). CDR3 size: 15 residues.

V gene TRBV7-5 combines with J gene TRBJ1-1. TRBV7-5 has pseudogene status. The CDR3 is 15 amino acids. The CDR3 is CARSSVRAGRAEAFF. The DNA of the CDR3 is TGTGCCAGAAGCTCTGTGAGGGCAGGGCGGGCCGAAGCTTTCTTT.

The chain couples TRBV14 to TRBJ2-7, with D perhaps matching TRBD2 (6 bases). V was cut by 3 bases and J by 2 bases, with 11 bases left in between. The CDR3 consists of 14 residues. Germline CDR1 SGHDN, CDR2 FVKESK. The CDR3 loop reads CASSQTSLPYEQYF. CDR3 coding DNA: TGTGCCAGCAGCCAGACTAGTCTTCCCTACGAGCAGTACTTC.

The rearrangement joins TRBV25-1 to TRBJ2-5; a possible D gene is TRBD1 (5 bases). The CDR3 runs 14 residues. The V and J ends lost 3 bases and 2 bases respectively, with 10 bases between them. Germline V gene sequence: CDR1 MGHDK, CDR2 SYGVNS. CDR3 sequence reads: CASSDTPGQETQYF. The CDR3 nucleotides are TGTGCCAGCAGTGATACCCCAGGGCAAGAGACCCAGTACTTC.

The rearrangement uses TRBV4-3 and TRBJ2-3, with 9 bases fitting TRBD2. The CDR3 extends over 18 amino acids. CDR1 is LGHNA and CDR2 is YSLEER in the germline V gene. J was trimmed by 0 bases and V by 4 bases; bases with no gene match: 11. CDR3 in amino acids: CASSLQGASGISTDTQYF. The CDR3 region has the DNA TGCGCCAGCAGCCTTCAAGGGGCTAGCGGGATAAGCACAGATACGCAGTATTTT.

The V gene is TRBV2, the J gene TRBJ2-5; D is possibly TRBD1 or TRBD2 (7 bases each). The CDR3 is 16 residues long. Trimming stripped 11 bases from V and 5 bases from J, with 27 bases between. Germline V gene sequence: CDR1 SNHLY, CDR2 FYNNEI. CDR3: CAAPTRQGGREETQYF. The CDR3 DNA sequence: TGTGCCGCTCCCACCCGACAGGGTGGGAGGGAGGAGACCCAGTACTTC.

This sequence joins TRBV30 and TRBJ1-1, with D hard to call. Germline V gene data show CDR1 as GTSNPN and CDR2 as SVGIG (reference sequence). CDR3 size: 13 residues. Trimming cost V 4 bases and J 5 bases, with 14 bases left between them. This chain's CDR3 is CAWTRVSWTEAFF. For the CDR3, the DNA is TGTGCCTGGACTCGGGTTTCTTGGACTGAAGCTTTCTTT.